These T cell receptor beta chains were read from a single sample in a study of multiple sclerosis patients with progressive multifocal leukoencephalopathy. The method was immunoSEQ multiplex PCR; TCRdb's version includes in-frame clones alone and lacks a portion of them. The sample lists approximately 26,000 clones; more than 75% were seen once. The sequenced sample was PBMCs. Receptors were obtained from a human donor with multiple sclerosis. Both conserved end residues are part of each CDR3.

>13|TRBV10-3|TRBJ1-2
CAIRLQLLYGYTF
>13|TRBV6-5|TRBJ1-2
CASSPDSSYGYTF
>17|TRBV5-1|TRBJ2-1
CASSLDPPSGGYNEQFF
>12|TRBV28|TRBJ1-2
CASRGLNYGYTF
>15|TRBV6-1|TRBJ2-1
CASSEGQALRNEQFF
>15|TRBV11-3|TRBJ2-7
CASSPGQGKHYEQYF
>15|TRBV28|TRBJ1-2
CAIPAKGGSNYGYTF
>16|TRBV23-1|TRBJ1-5
CASNSYRDGSNQPQHF
>14|TRBV4-2|TRBJ2-2
CASSQRLDTGELFF
>13|TRBV6-4|TRBJ2-3
CASSEEVQNTQYF
>14|TRBV18|TRBJ1-1
CASSPQYGANEAFF
>16|TRBV4-2|TRBJ2-6
CASSQGDSSGANVLTF
>14|TRBV19|TRBJ1-2
CASSGGITNYGYTF
>17|TRBV18|TRBJ2-3
CASSPPPWDGNTDTQYF
>16|TRBV9|TRBJ2-2
CASSVGIPTNTGELFF
>14|TRBV7-9|TRBJ2-3
CASIPGQSTDTQYF
>15|TRBV11-2|TRBJ2-3
CASSLETTSTDTQYF
>16|TRBV13|TRBJ2-1
CASSLAGGATYNEQFF
>11|TRBV30|TRBJ1-2
CAWSVSYGYTF
>15|TRBV6-5|TRBJ2-7
CASTDRDRSFYEQYF
>16|TRBV2|TRBJ1-2
CASSEMGQLEYYGYTF
>16|TRBV2|TRBJ2-3
CASISPRGGSTDTQYF
>15|TRBV6-1|NA
CASPSGGRLAYEQYF
>14|TRBV2|TRBJ2-7
CASLSGTGSYEQYF
>16|TRBV4-1|TRBJ1-3
CASSQDPHGSGNTIYF
>13|TRBV2|TRBJ1-6
CASRRQGESPLHF
>15|TRBV5-1|TRBJ1-5
CASSWTGLGGQPQHF
>14|TRBV4-3|TRBJ1-2
CASSQVLGSGGYTF
>16|TRBV27|TRBJ1-2
CASSLSGGAGLYGYTF
>14|TRBV4-1|TRBJ2-3
CASSQGGTMHTQYF
>15|TRBV6-6|TRBJ2-7
CASTPGTGGNYEQYF
>14|TRBV6-6|TRBJ1-1
CASSYSPFNTEAFF
>14|TRBV10-3|TRBJ2-7
CAISRTSPPYEQYF
>14|TRBV4-1|TRBJ1-1
CASSTGQMNTEAFF
>15|TRBV28|TRBJ1-2
CASSLGGDRVYGYTF
>12|TRBV6-6|TRBJ2-7
CASSLDLYEQYF
>14|TRBV6-5|TRBJ1-1
CASSYGTDSFEAFF
>15|TRBV6-1|TRBJ1-5
CASSEGLQGNQPQHF
>12|TRBV18|TRBJ2-2
CASSPVAGELFF
>14|TRBV27|TRBJ1-5
CASSLVFGNQPQHF
>13|TRBV4-3|TRBJ2-3
CASSQDSQDTQYF
>19|TRBV5-1|TRBJ2-6
CASSLGTGGSISGANVLTF
>18|TRBV21-1|TRBJ1-1
CASSLSGEQGAEDTEAFF
>12|TRBV28|TRBJ1-2
CASTNTGNTGTF
>13|TRBV18|TRBJ1-1
CASSPGQDTEASF
>13|TRBV9|TRBJ2-5
CASSVGPKETQYF
>17|TRBV4-1|TRBJ1-3
CASSPGTVSFSGNTIYF
>16|TRBV4-3|TRBJ2-6
CASSPEVGSGANVLTF
>12|TRBV6-5|TRBJ1-2
CASRTANYGYTF
>14|TRBV6-1|TRBJ2-3
CASSEMWNTDTQYF
>16|TRBV7-8|TRBJ1-5
CASSLERGWSNQPQHF
>15|TRBV7-8|TRBJ1-6
CASSLRVGPWNALHF
>15|TRBV9|TRBJ1-1
CASSVSGQLNTEAFF